The next 17 T cell receptor beta chains were all read from a single sample in a study of T cells in Graves' hyperthyroidism and ophthalmopathy (dated by TCRdb to between 2018 and 2021). The library was produced with multiplex PCR. Data came from an Illumina HiSeq 2000. The TCR beta CDR3 regions were amplified from RNA transcripts. The first round of RT-PCR for the TCR CDR3 was performed with the HTBI primer set and the Qiagen OneStep RT-PCR kit. TCRdb ran its own pipeline on the public reads, namely fastp trimming at Q25 and MiXCR clone calling, and kept in-frame beta chains. Rows with one shared CDR3 protein collapse into an entry with the most common genes and DNA. For this sample there are fewer than 250,000 distinct CDR3 sequences; about 15% appear just once. Roughly 50% of the sample is in the top ten clones. Sequenced sample: blood. The receptors derive from a man aged 45-65 years with Graves' hyperthyroidism.

This clonotype was counted a single time. This rearrangement joins TRBV11-2 to TRBJ2-5; 15 bases fit TRBD2. The CDR3 spans 17 residues. V lost 7 bases and J lost 2; bases outside the gene matches: 8. CDR1 and CDR2 from the germline V gene are SGHAT and FQNNGV. The CDR3 region is CASNRGLAGGGQETQYF. In DNA, the CDR3 is TGTGCCAGCAACCGAGGACTAGCGGGGGGGGGACAAGAGACCCAGTACTTC.

This clonotype was counted ten times or more. This chain joins TRBV7-9 and TRBJ2-7; D remains unclear. Between the trimmed V and J ends, which lost 5 bases and 3 bases, there was a span of 11 bases. Germline V gene sequence: CDR1 SEHNR, CDR2 FQNEAQ (reference sequence). This CDR3 has 13 residues. The CDR3 region has the DNA TGTGCCAGCAGCCCAGCCTCAAACTACGAGCAGTACTTC. This codes for CASSPASNYEQYF.

This clonotype was picked up a small number of times. The rearrangement joins TRBV20-1 to TRBJ2-3; 8 bases agree with TRBD1. The J segment lost 0 bases and the V segment lost 0 bases, leaving 8 bases of the junction unmatched. The CDR3 consists of 17 residues. Germline CDR1 and CDR2: DFQATT and SNEGSKA (reference sequence). In DNA, the CDR3 is TGCAGTGCTAGAGATCAACTGACAGGGGTTAGCACAGATACGCAGTATTTT. It translates to CSARDQLTGVSTDTQYF.

This clonotype was detected a few times. Here the CDR3 DNA reads TGTGCCAGCAGTTCGACGGACCAGGTCCAGCATTTT. Its protein product is CASSSTDQVQHF. The rearrangement links TRBV6-5 to TRBJ1-5; no reliable D call. Trimming pared 4 bases from V and 12 bases from J, leaving 13 bases between. Per germline, CDR1 MNHEY and CDR2 SVGAGI. The CDR3 runs 12 residues.

The chain employs TRBV28 and TRBJ1-5; D unresolved. Germline V gene lookup returns CDR1 MDHEN and CDR2 SYDVKM. The CDR3 covers 15 residues. V shed 3 bases and J shed 1 base, with 10 bases lying between them. This CDR3 reads CASSLPALSNQPQHF. DNA for the CDR3: TGTGCCAGCAGTTTGCCAGCTTTAAGCAATCAGCCCCAGCATTTT.

This clonotype was recorded many times. V and J are TRBV7-3 and TRBJ2-5; no definite D call. This CDR3 is built from 13 residues. V lost 4 bases and J 5 bases, leaving 11 bases between the germline ends. Germline-derived CDR1 and CDR2 are SGHTA and FQGTGA. The CDR3 bases are TGTGCCAGCAGCTCAGATCTGGGGGAGACCCAGTACTTC. Encoded protein: CASSSDLGETQYF. The full variable domain, its missing parts supplied by reference TRBV7-3 and TRBJ2-5, is GAGVSQTPSNKVTEKGKYVELRCDPISGHTALYWYRQSLGQGPEFLIYFQGTGAADDSGLPNDRFFAVRPEGSVSTLKIQRTERGDSAVYLCASSSDLGETQYFGPGTRLLVL.

The chain joins TRBV2 to TRBJ2-3, with 12 bases lining up with TRBD2. J was trimmed by 4 bases and V by 7 bases; bases with no gene match: 6. The CDR3 consists of 15 residues. Looked up from germline, CDR1 is SNHLY and CDR2 is FYNNEI. CDR3 residues: CASTETSGSSDTQYF. The CDR3 nucleotides read TGTGCCAGCACAGAGACTAGCGGGAGTTCAGATACGCAGTATTTT.

In its sample, this clonotype was seen a few times. CDR3 residues: CSARYRDRGQHSPLHF. For the CDR3, the DNA is TGCAGTGCTAGATATAGGGACAGGGGGCAACATTCACCCCTCCACTTT. The chain is built from TRBV20-1 and TRBJ1-6, with 12 bases aligning to TRBD1. Germline V gene sequence: CDR1 DFQATT, CDR2 SNEGSKA (reference sequence). The CDR3 consists of 16 residues. J lost 8 bases, V lost 2 bases, and 7 bases had no gene match.

V and J are TRBV6-1 and TRBJ2-3, with 8 nucleotides matching TRBD2. Trimming cost V 6 bases and J 5 bases; bases outside gene matches: 10. Germline loops: CDR1 MNHNS, CDR2 SASEGT. This CDR3 has 15 amino acids. CDR3 amino acids: CASSSRAGDVDTQYF. The CDR3 DNA sequence: TGTGCCAGCAGCTCACGAGCGGGAGATGTAGATACGCAGTATTTT.

This clonotype was counted many times. V is TRBV7-2 and J is TRBJ2-3, with no clear D. This CDR3 is 14 amino acids long. Trimming pared 1 base from V and 3 bases from J, leaving 8 bases between. The V gene's germline CDR1 is SGHTA and CDR2 FQGNSA. Written as DNA, the CDR3 is TGTGCCAGCAGCTTAGACAGCCGGACAGATACGCAGTATTTT. Protein sequence: CASSLDSRTDTQYF.

This clonotype was found many times. The chain has TRBV2 and TRBJ2-7; D perhaps matches TRBD1 (5 bases). The CDR3 is 15 residues long. Trimming pared 0 bases from V and 4 bases from J, leaving 13 bases between. Germline loops: CDR1 SNHLY, CDR2 FYNNEI. In DNA form, the CDR3 reads TGTGCCAGCAGTGAAGCACTCAGGGTGGGTTACGAGCAGTACTTC. This encodes CASSEALRVGYEQYF.

In this sample, this clonotype turned up many times. V is TRBV2 and J is TRBJ1-1, with unresolved D. Trimming shortened V by 6 bases and J by 1 base, and 9 bases separated the two germline ends. CDR1 SNHLY and CDR2 FYNNEI come from the germline V gene. This CDR3 has 13 residues. Here the CDR3 DNA reads TGTGCCAGCAGGGGCTGGAGGAACACTGAAGCTTTCTTT. Translated, it gives CASRGWRNTEAFF.

The sample holds a few counts of this clonotype. The J gene is TRBJ1-6, the V gene TRBV3-1; D not certain. CDR3 length equals 12 residues. With 0 bases removed from V and 9 bases from J, the gap between germline ends came to 3 bases. Per germline, CDR1 LGHDT and CDR2 YNNKEL (reference sequence). CDR3: CASSQEGSPLHF. CDR3 DNA: TGTGCCAGCAGCCAAGAGGGTTCACCCCTCCACTTT.

This sequence joins TRBV5-4 and TRBJ2-7; 8 positions agree with TRBD2. Germline V lookup: CDR1 SGHNT, CDR2 YYREEE (reference sequence). The CDR3 spans 15 residues. V dropped 4 bases and J dropped 4; count of bases not matched to a gene: 10. The CDR3 nucleotides are TGTGCCAGCAGCGACGGGAGCGGGAGCTCTTACGAGCAGTACTTC. Translation gives CASSDGSGSSYEQYF. Using reference TRBV5-4 and TRBJ2-7 for the parts outside the CDR3, the full variable domain is ETGVTQSPTHLIKTRGQQVTLRCSSQSGHNTVSWYQQALGQGPQFIFQYYREEENGRGNFPPRFSGLQFPNYSSELNVNALELDDSALYLCASSDGSGSSYEQYFGPGTRLTVT.

This clonotype was recorded many times. J is TRBJ1-2 and V is TRBV30; 7 bases match TRBD1. The CDR3 is made up of 13 amino acids. The germline V gene encodes CDR1 GTSNPN and CDR2 SVGIG (reference sequence). V gave up 3 bases and J gave up 4 bases; unmatched junction bases: 5. In DNA form, the CDR3 reads TGTGCCTGGAGCCCTACAGGGGCCTATGGCTACACCTTC. Translation gives CAWSPTGAYGYTF. Supplemented by reference TRBV30 and TRBJ1-2, the full variable domain reads SQTIHQWPATLVQPVGSPLSLECTVEGTSNPNLYWYRQAAGRGLQLLFYSVGIGQISSEVPQNLSASRPQDRQFILSSKKLLLSDSGFYLCAWSPTGAYGYTFGSGTRLTVV.

This clonotype was found many times. V gene TRBV29-1 combines with J gene TRBJ2-1, with D possibly matching TRBD2 (5 bases). Germline CDR1 is SQVTM and CDR2 is ANQGSEA. This CDR3 has 13 amino acids. V was cut by 4 bases and J by 1 base, with 8 bases left in between. The CDR3 reads CSVGTPSYNEQFF. The CDR3 bases are TGCAGCGTTGGGACTCCTTCCTACAATGAGCAGTTCTTC.

There are a few counts of this clonotype. The rearrangement links TRBV2 to TRBJ2-1, with TRBD2 matching 7 bases. The germline CDR1 and CDR2 sequences are SNHLY and FYNNEI. The CDR3 spans 12 residues. With 8 bases clipped from V and 5 bases from J, the junction kept 3 bases outside the gene matches. CDR3 amino acids: CASAGTNNEQFF. For the CDR3, the DNA is TGTGCCAGCGCCGGGACTAACAATGAGCAGTTCTTC.